These 9 T cell receptor beta chains share one sample of origin, sequenced in a study of blood T cell repertoires in COVID-19. Method: immunoSEQ multiplex PCR; TCRdb's copy keeps in-frame clones and lacks some. The sample shows 250,000 or so clones, just over 85% of them seen only once. Sequenced input: peripheral blood. The receptors were gathered from a man at least 80 years old with acute or convalescent COVID-19.

The rearrangement uses TRBV6-5 and TRBJ1-6, with no clear D. Trimming cost V 6 bases and J 7 bases, with 16 bases left between them. Germline CDR1 MNHEY, CDR2 SVGAGI. This CDR3 is built from 15 residues. DNA of the CDR3: TGTGCCAGCAGCCTCGAGGGATCGGCGAATTCACCCCTCCACTTT. Its translation is CASSLEGSANSPLHF.

The table lists this clone with a count of one. The V gene is TRBV19, the J gene TRBJ1-2; TRBD1 aligns across 7 bases. The CDR3 is 13 amino acids. Trimming removed 6 bases from V and 3 bases from J; junction bases left unmatched: 4. Per the germline V gene, CDR1 is LNHDA and CDR2 is SQIVND (reference sequence). The CDR3 region is CASRTGTDYGYTF. In nucleotides, the CDR3 is TGTGCCAGTAGGACCGGGACAGACTATGGCTACACCTTC.

The chain carries TRBV7-2 and TRBJ1-5; 9 nucleotides agree with TRBD1. CDR3 length: 16 amino acids. The V gene's germline CDR1 is SGHTA and CDR2 FQGNSA. After removal of 1 base from V and 3 bases from J, the junction contained 4 bases not matched to a gene. CDR3 in DNA: TGTGCCAGCAGCTTAGGGGGACAGGGAGACAATCAGCCCCAGCATTTT. Its protein product is CASSLGGQGDNQPQHF. The full variable domain, with the rest looked up from reference TRBV7-2 and TRBJ1-5, is GAGVSQSPSNKVTEKGKDVELRCDPISGHTALYWYRQSLGQGLEFLIYFQGNSAPDKSGLPSDRFSAERTGGSVSTLTIQRTQQEDSAVYLCASSLGGQGDNQPQHFGDGTRLSIL.

This clone was observed many times. The V and J genes are TRBV12-3 or TRBV12-4 and TRBJ2-5; D is unclear. The CDR3 runs 12 residues. V gave up 3 bases and J gave up 5 bases, with 7 bases separating them. CDR3 sequence (DNA): TGTGCCAGCAGTTTCGTAGTGGAGACCCAGTACTTC. Residues: CASSFVVETQYF.

J is TRBJ1-1 and V is TRBV6-6; 10 bases fit TRBD1. The trim removed 8 bases at V and 2 bases at J, leaving 8 bases unmatched. From germline, CDR1 is MNHNY and CDR2 SVGAGI (reference sequence). CDR3 size: 15 residues. The CDR3 coding sequence is TGTGCCAGCGGACAGGGGGACTCCCTTAACACTGAAGCTTTCTTT. It codes for CASGQGDSLNTEAFF.

The V gene is TRBV7-2, the J gene TRBJ1-4; possibly TRBD1 for D (6 bases). Germline-derived CDR1 and CDR2 are SGHTA and FQGNSA. V lost 1 base and J 2 bases, leaving 14 bases between the germline ends. The CDR3 length is 17 residues. CDR3: CASSLVGHPETNEKLFF. In DNA, the CDR3 is TGTGCCAGCAGCTTAGTGGGACACCCGGAGACTAATGAAAAACTGTTTTTT. Variable domain in full (rest from reference TRBV7-2 and TRBJ1-4): GAGVSQSPSNKVTEKGKDVELRCDPISGHTALYWYRQSLGQGLEFLIYFQGNSAPDKSGLPSDRFSAERTGGSVSTLTIQRTQQEDSAVYLCASSLVGHPETNEKLFFGSGTQLSVL.

The genes are TRBV4-3 and TRBJ1-2; D is unresolved. From germline, CDR1 is LGHNA and CDR2 YSLEER. The CDR3 has 17 residues. Trimming took off 5 bases at V and 4 bases at J, with 23 bases between the two ends. The CDR3 DNA is TGCGCCAGCAGCTATCTTAGTGGGGAGCCTTCCAGCTATGGCTACACCTTC. Its translation is CASSYLSGEPSSYGYTF.

The chain uses TRBV27 and TRBJ1-5, with TRBD1 identical over 10 bases. V gave up 8 bases and J gave up 1 base; unmatched junction bases: 5. This CDR3 is 15 amino acids long. Per germline, CDR1 MNHEY and CDR2 SMNVEV (reference sequence). This chain's CDR3 is CASRDRGGSNQPQHF. Here the CDR3 DNA reads TGTGCCAGCCGGGACAGGGGAGGAAGCAATCAGCCCCAGCATTTT.

The chain recombines TRBV7-9 with TRBJ2-7; 9 bases are shared with TRBD1. CDR3 size: 14 residues. Trimming took 4 bases from V and 5 from J; bases not matched to a gene: 6. Per the germline V gene, CDR1 is SEHNR and CDR2 is FQNEAQ (reference sequence). The CDR3 spells CASSSGRTGDEQYF. The CDR3 coding sequence is TGTGCCAGCAGCTCCGGAAGGACAGGGGACGAGCAGTACTTC. The entire variable domain, with the rest obtained from reference TRBV7-9 and TRBJ2-7, is as follows: DTGVSQNPRHKITKRGQNVTFRCDPISEHNRLYWYRQTLGQGPEFLTYFQNEAQLEKSRLLSDRFSAERPKGSFSTLEIQRTEQGDSAMYLCASSSGRTGDEQYFGPGTRLTVT.